The clone carrying this TCR beta chain was found a few times. Antigen specificity is unknown. The CDR3 has 19 amino acids. Trimming stripped 1 base from V and 1 base from J, with 22 bases between. The germline CDR1 and CDR2 sequences are SGHRS and YFSETQ. These data are taken from a study of CD8+ T cells in alopecia areata. RNA, once extracted, was reverse transcribed into cDNA for use as the sequencing template. Using immunoSEQ multiplex PCR, the repertoire was profiled, and TCRdb retains in-frame clones only, with some absent. The table lists 200,000 to 250,000 clones, 57% of them singletons. Broader study findings: Sequenced scalp T cells also include alphabeta T cells resident in normal skin. Clonality was higher in lesional than normal scalp, especially in alopecia totalis/universalis.

The sequencing used CD4+ T cells sorted from blood, collected at week 0. This clonotype was sampled from a human donor with alopecia areata. The V gene is TRBV5-1, the J gene TRBJ2-3, with D uncertain. The CDR3 region is CASSLPFPGSLSGTDTQYF. The CDR3 DNA sequence: TGCGCCAGCAGCTTGCCATTCCCCGGCTCACTCAGTGGCACAGATACGCAGTATTTT.